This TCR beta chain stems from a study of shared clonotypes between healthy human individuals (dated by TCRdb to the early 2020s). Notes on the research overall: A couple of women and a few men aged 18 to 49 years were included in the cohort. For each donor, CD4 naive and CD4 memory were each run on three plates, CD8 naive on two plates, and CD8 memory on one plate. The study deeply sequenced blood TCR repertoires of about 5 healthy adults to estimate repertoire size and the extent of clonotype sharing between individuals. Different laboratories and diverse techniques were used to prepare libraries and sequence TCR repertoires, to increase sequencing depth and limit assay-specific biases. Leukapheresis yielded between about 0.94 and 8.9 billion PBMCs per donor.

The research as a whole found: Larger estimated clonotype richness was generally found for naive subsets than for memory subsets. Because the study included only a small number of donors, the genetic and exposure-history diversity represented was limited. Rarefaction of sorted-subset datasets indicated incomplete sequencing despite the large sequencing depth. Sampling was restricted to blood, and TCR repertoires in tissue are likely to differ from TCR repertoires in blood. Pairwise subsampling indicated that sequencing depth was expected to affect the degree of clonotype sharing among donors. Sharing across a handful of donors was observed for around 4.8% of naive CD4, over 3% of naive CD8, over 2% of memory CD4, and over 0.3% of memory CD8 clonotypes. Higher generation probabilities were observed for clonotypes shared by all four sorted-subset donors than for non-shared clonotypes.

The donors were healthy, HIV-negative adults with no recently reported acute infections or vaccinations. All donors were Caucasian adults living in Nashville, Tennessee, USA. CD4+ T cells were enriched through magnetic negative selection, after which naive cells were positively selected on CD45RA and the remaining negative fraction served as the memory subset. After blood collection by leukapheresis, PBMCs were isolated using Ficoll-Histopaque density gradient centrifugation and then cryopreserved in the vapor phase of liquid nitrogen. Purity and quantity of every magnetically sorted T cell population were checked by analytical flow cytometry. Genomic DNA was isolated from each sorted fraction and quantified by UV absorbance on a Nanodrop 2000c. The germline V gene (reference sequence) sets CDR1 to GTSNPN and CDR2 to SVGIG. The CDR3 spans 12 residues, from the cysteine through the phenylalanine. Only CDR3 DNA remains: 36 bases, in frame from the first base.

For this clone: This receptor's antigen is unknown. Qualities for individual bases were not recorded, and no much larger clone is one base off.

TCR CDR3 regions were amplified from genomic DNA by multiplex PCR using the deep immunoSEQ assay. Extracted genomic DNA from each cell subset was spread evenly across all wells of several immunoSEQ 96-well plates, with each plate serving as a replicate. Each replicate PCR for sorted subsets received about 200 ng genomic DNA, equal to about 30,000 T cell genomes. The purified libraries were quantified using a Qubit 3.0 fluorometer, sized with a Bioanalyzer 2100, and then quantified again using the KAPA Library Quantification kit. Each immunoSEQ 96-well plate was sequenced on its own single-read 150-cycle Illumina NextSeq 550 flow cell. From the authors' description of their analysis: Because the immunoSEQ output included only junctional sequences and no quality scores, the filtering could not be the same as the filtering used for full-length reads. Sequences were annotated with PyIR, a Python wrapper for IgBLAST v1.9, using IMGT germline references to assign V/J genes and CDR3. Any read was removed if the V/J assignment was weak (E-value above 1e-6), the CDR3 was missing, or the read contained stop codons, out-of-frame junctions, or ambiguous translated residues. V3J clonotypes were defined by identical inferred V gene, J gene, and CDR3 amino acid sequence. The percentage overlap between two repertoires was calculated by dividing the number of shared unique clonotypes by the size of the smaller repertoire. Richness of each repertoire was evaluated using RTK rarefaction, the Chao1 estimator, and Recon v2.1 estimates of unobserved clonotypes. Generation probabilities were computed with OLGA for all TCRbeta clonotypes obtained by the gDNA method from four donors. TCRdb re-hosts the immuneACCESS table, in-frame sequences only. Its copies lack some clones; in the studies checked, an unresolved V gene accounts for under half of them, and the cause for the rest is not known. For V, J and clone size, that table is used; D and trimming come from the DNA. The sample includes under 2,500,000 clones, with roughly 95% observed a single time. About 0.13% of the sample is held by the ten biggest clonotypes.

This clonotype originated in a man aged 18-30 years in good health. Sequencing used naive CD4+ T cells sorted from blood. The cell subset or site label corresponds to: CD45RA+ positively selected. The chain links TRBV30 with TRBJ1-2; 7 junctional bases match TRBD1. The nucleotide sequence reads TGTGTGAGGGGGCACCAAAACTATGGCTACACCTTC. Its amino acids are CVRGHQNYGYTF.